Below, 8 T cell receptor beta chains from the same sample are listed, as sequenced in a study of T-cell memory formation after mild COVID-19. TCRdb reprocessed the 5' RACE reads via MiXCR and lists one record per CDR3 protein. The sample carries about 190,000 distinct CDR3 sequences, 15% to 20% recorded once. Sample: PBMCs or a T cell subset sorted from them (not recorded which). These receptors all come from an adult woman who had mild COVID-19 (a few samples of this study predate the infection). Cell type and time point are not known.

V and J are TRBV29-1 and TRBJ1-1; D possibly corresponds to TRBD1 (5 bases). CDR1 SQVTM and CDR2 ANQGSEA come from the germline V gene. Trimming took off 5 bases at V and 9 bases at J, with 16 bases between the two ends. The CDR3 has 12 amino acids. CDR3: CSVTRLKGKAFF. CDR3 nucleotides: TGCAGCGTTACCAGATTGAAGGGGAAAGCTTTCTTT.

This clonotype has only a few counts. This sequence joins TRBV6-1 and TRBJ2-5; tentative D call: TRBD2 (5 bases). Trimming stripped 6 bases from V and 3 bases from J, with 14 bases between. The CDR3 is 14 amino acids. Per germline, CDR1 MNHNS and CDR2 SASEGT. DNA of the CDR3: TGTGCCAGCAGCGGACCGGGATTCAAAGAGACCCAGTACTTC. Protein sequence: CASSGPGFKETQYF.

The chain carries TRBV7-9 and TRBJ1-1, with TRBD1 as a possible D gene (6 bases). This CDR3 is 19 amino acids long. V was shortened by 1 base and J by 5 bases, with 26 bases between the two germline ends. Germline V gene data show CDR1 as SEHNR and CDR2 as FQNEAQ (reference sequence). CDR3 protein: CASSLGAGALSNTKTEAFF. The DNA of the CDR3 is TGTGCCAGCAGCTTAGGGGCGGGGGCACTTTCGAACACCAAGACTGAAGCTTTCTTT. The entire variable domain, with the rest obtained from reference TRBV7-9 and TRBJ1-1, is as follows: DTGVSQNPRHKITKRGQNVTFRCDPISEHNRLYWYRQTLGQGPEFLTYFQNEAQLEKSRLLSDRFSAERPKGSFSTLEIQRTEQGDSAMYLCASSLGAGALSNTKTEAFFGQGTRLTVV.

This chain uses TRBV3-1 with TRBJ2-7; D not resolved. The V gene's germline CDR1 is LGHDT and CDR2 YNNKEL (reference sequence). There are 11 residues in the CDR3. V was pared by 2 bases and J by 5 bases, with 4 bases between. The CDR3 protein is CASSQIHEQYF. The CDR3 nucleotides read TGTGCCAGCAGCCAAATCCACGAGCAGTACTTC.

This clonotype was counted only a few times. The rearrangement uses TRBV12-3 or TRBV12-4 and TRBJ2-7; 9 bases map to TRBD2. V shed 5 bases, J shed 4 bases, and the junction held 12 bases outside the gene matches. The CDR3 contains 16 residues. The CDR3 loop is CASSPQLGLAFYEQYF. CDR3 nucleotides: TGTGCCAGCAGTCCCCAGCTAGGACTAGCGTTTTACGAGCAGTACTTC.

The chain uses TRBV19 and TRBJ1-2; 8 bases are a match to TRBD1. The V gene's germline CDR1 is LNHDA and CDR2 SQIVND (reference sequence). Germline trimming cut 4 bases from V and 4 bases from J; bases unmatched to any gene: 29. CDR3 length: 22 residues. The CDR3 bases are TGTGCCAGTAGTACCCCGCGCGGGACAGGCCCAACTTCTCTTCTTCCCGGCTATGGCTACACCTTC. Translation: CASSTPRGTGPTSLLPGYGYTF.

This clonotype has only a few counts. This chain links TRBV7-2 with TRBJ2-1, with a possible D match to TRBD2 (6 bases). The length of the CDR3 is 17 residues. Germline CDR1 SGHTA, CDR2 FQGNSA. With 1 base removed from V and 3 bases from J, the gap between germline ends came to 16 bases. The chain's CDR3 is CASSLVAQRAYYNEQFF. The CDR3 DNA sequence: TGTGCCAGCAGCTTAGTGGCCCAGCGGGCTTACTACAATGAGCAGTTCTTC.

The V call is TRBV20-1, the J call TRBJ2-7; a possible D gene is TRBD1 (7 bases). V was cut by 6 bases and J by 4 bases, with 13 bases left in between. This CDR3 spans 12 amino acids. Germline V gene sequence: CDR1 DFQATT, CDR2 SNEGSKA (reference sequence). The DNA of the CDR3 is TGCAGTGCCCCCCCAGGGGGGTACGAGCAGTACTTC. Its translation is CSAPPGGYEQYF.